Listed here are 26 T cell receptor beta chains from one sample, sequenced in a study of radiation and T cells in renal cell carcinoma. Time point in this sample: blood 2 weeks post-SBRT. The treatment is: 15 Gy SBRT to primary tumor, nephrectomy 4 weeks later. The repertoire was sequenced with immunoSEQ multiplex PCR; TCRdb's copy has only in-frame clones and lacks some. The sample records tens of thousands of clones, roughly 80% being singletons. The input for sequencing was blood, taken from a patient whose treatment included radiotherapy and nephrectomy. The receptors originated from a woman in her 70s with renal cell carcinoma.

The chain combines TRBV29-1 with TRBJ2-5; tentatively, D is TRBD1 (8 bases). With 7 bases removed from V and 4 bases from J, the gap between germline ends came to 22 bases. Germline values: CDR1 SQVTM, CDR2 ANQGSEA. CDR3 length equals 15 residues. CDR3 nucleotide sequence: TGCAGCGGCCTGGGAGGGACAGGCAGTACAGAGACCCAGTACTTC. Translated: CSGLGGTGSTETQYF.

The chain is built from TRBV9 and TRBJ1-2; TRBD1 aligns across 11 bases. The CDR3 totals 14 residues. J lost 12 bases, V lost 3 bases, and 10 bases had no gene match. Per germline, CDR1 SGDLS and CDR2 YYNGEE. In nucleotides, the CDR3 is TGTGCCAGCAGCGCCGGACAGGGGGCGTATTTGGACACCTTC. Translating gives CASSAGQGAYLDTF.

The chain combines TRBV19 with TRBJ2-5; D is uncertain. Germline V lookup: CDR1 LNHDA, CDR2 SQIVND (reference sequence). The CDR3 sequence is 15 residues long. V was cut by 1 base and J by 0 bases, with 9 bases left in between. CDR3 coding DNA: TGTGCCAGTAGTATAGCAGCACAGTACCAAGAGACCCAGTACTTC. It codes for CASSIAAQYQETQYF.

The genes are TRBV6-6 and TRBJ2-3, with D possibly TRBD1 on 5 matching bases. V was clipped by 7 bases and J by 1 base, with 9 bases between them. The germline gives CDR1 MNHNY, CDR2 SVGAGI (reference sequence). The CDR3 runs to 13 residues. In DNA form, the CDR3 reads TGTGCCAGCACCGACAGACGCACAGATACGCAGTATTTT. Translation gives CASTDRRTDTQYF.

The rearrangement links TRBV19 to TRBJ2-1; 11 bases agree with TRBD2. With V trimmed by 2 bases and J by 5 bases, 11 bases remained unmatched. This CDR3 has 18 residues. Per germline, CDR1 LNHDA and CDR2 SQIVND (reference sequence). The CDR3 loop is CASSISGGGTSGNNEQFF. The CDR3 nucleotides read TGTGCCAGTAGTATAAGCGGAGGAGGGACTAGCGGAAACAATGAGCAGTTCTTC.

The chain combines TRBV5-1 with TRBJ2-1, with D possibly being TRBD2 (5 bases). Trimming left V 4 bases short and J 5 bases short, with 13 bases between. The CDR3 contains 14 residues. Looked up from germline, CDR1 is SGHRS and CDR2 is YFSETQ. This chain's CDR3 is CASSDGLDNNEQFF. CDR3 DNA: TGCGCCAGCAGCGACGGACTCGACAACAATGAGCAGTTCTTC. The variable domain in full, with the rest retrieved from reference TRBV5-1 and TRBJ2-1, is KAGVTQTPRYLIKTRGQQVTLSCSPISGHRSVSWYQQTPGQGLQFLFEYFSETQRNKGNFPGRFSGRQFSNSRSEMNVSTLELGDSALYLCASSDGLDNNEQFFGPGTRLTVL.

In this sample, this clone turned up once. The chain is built from TRBV9 and TRBJ2-2, with 11 bases identical to TRBD1. The CDR3 has 15 amino acids. J gave up 4 bases and V 2 bases, and 1 base lay outside the gene matches. CDR1 and CDR2 (germline): SGDLS, YYNGEE. In nucleotides, the CDR3 is TGTGCCAGCAGCGTCGGGACAGGGGGCACCGGGGAGCTGTTTTTT. Protein sequence: CASSVGTGGTGELFF.

This clone was seen only a few times. The chain has TRBV15 and TRBJ2-5; D remains unclear. V was pared by 0 bases and J by 4 bases, with 12 bases between. Germline V lookup: CDR1 LNHNV, CDR2 YYDKDF (reference sequence). The CDR3 contains 15 residues. The CDR3: CATSRDVGDGETQYF. For the CDR3, the DNA is TGTGCCACCAGCAGAGATGTCGGAGATGGAGAGACCCAGTACTTC.

The CDR3 DNA follows: TGTGCCAGCAGTTCCGACACCCTCGCGAACACCGGGGAGCTGTTTTTT. Translating gives CASSSDTLANTGELFF. The rearrangement uses TRBV2 and TRBJ2-2; D uncertain. V gave up 5 bases and J gave up 0 bases, with 13 bases separating them. CDR1 and CDR2 (germline): SNHLY, FYNNEI. The CDR3 has 16 amino acids.

CDR3 nucleotides: TGTGCCAGCAGCTTAGGTACCCGGGAGAAGGTCTATGGCTACACCTTC. Translating gives CASSLGTREKVYGYTF. The chain couples TRBV7-9 to TRBJ1-2; D gene unclear. Germline CDR1 SEHNR, CDR2 FQNEAQ (reference sequence). V was clipped by 1 base and J by 4 bases, with 16 bases between them. CDR3 length: 16 amino acids.

This chain joins TRBV19 and TRBJ2-4; 9 bases are a match to TRBD1. Per the germline V gene, CDR1 is LNHDA and CDR2 is SQIVND (reference sequence). Losses at the gene ends were 5 bases for V and 4 bases for J; bases not matched to a gene: 24. The CDR3 length is 21 residues. CDR3 DNA sequence: TGTGCCAGTAGTCTTTATCCGCCGGTGGGACAGGGTCGAGTTCGGAAAAACATTCAGTACTTC. Translation gives CASSLYPPVGQGRVRKNIQYF. Using reference TRBV19 and TRBJ2-4 for the parts outside the CDR3, the full variable domain is DGGITQSPKYLFRKEGQNVTLSCEQNLNHDAMYWYRQDPGQGLRLIYYSQIVNDFQKGDIAEGYSVSREKKESFPLTVTSAQKNPTAFYLCASSLYPPVGQGRVRKNIQYFGAGTRLSVL.

The count of this clone is one. V gene TRBV15 combines with J gene TRBJ2-7; TRBD1 agrees at 7 bases. Germline V CDR1 and CDR2: LNHNV, YYDKDF (reference sequence). This CDR3 is 16 amino acids long. V lost 0 bases to trimming and J lost 0 bases; unmatched junction nucleotides: 5. The CDR3 spells CATSRDLGQSSYEQYF. The CDR3 nucleotides are TGTGCCACCAGCAGAGATTTGGGACAGAGCTCCTACGAGCAGTACTTC.

The CDR3 reads CASSYSTGLNTEAFF. DNA of the CDR3: TGTGCCAGCAGTTACTCTACAGGACTGAACACTGAAGCTTTCTTT. This rearrangement joins TRBV6-5 to TRBJ1-1, with D possibly being TRBD1 (5 bases). Trimming stripped 0 bases from V and 0 bases from J, with 8 bases between. The CDR3 is made up of 15 amino acids. CDR1 and CDR2 from the germline V gene are MNHEY and SVGAGI.

The chain is built from TRBV4-2 and TRBJ2-1; 9 bases match TRBD2. Looked up from germline, CDR1 is LGHNA and CDR2 is YNFKEQ. The length of the CDR3 is 17 residues. V shed 3 bases, J shed 4 bases, and the junction held 10 bases outside the gene matches. In nucleotides, the CDR3 is TGTGCCAGCAGCCAGTCCCCTCTAGCGGGAAATTACAATGAGCAGTTCTTC. This gives the protein CASSQSPLAGNYNEQFF.

The rearrangement uses TRBV7-8 and TRBJ1-5; possibly TRBD1 for D (5 bases). The CDR3 is 13 residues long. The germline gives CDR1 SGHVS, CDR2 FQNEAQ. V shed 2 bases and J shed 4 bases, with 6 bases lying between them. The CDR3 region has the DNA TGTGCCAGCAGCTTACAGGGAAATCAGCCCCAGCATTTT. Its translation: CASSLQGNQPQHF.

V and J are TRBV7-8 and TRBJ1-1, with a possible D match to TRBD1 (6 bases). The CDR3 extends over 15 amino acids. Germline lookup yields CDR1 SGHVS and CDR2 FQNEAQ. The ends were cut back, 0 bases at V and 4 bases at J, with 12 bases in the middle. CDR3 in DNA: TGTGCCAGCAGCTTAGCCGCGGGGGCGGTCACTGAAGCTTTCTTT. The encoded protein is CASSLAAGAVTEAFF.

The sample holds a few counts of this clone. The rearrangement joins TRBV7-2 to TRBJ2-7, with 7 bases identical to TRBD1. Trimming removed 3 bases from V and 6 bases from J; junction bases left unmatched: 11. The CDR3 runs 15 residues. Germline values: CDR1 SGHTA, CDR2 FQGNSA. The CDR3 sequence is CASSLPGQMNSEQYF. Here the CDR3 DNA reads TGTGCCAGCAGCTTGCCGGGACAGATGAATTCCGAGCAGTACTTC.

The DNA of the CDR3 is TGTGCCAGCAGCCTTGTGCGGGACTATGGCTACACCTTC. Encoded protein: CASSLVRDYGYTF. This chain links TRBV14 with TRBJ1-2; D is undetermined. The CDR3 loop spans 13 amino acids. Germline loops: CDR1 SGHDN, CDR2 FVKESK. Trimming removed 4 bases from V and 3 bases from J, with 9 bases in between.

This clone was recorded only once. V usage is TRBV11-2 and J usage is TRBJ2-2, with D tentatively TRBD1 (5 bases). Germline V lookup: CDR1 SGHAT, CDR2 FQNNGV. Trimming took off 1 base at V and 1 base at J, with 7 bases between the two ends. CDR3 length: 15 amino acids. The CDR3 loop reads CASSLVGQNTGELFF. Written as DNA, the CDR3 is TGTGCCAGCAGCTTAGTTGGACAGAACACCGGGGAGCTGTTTTTT. Variable domain in full (rest from reference TRBV11-2 and TRBJ2-2): EAGVAQSPRYKIIEKRQSVAFWCNPISGHATLYWYQQILGQGPKLLIQFQNNGVVDDSQLPKDRFSAERLKGVDSTLKIQPAKLEDSAVYLCASSLVGQNTGELFFGEGSRLTVL.

This clone has only one observation. The chain links TRBV11-3 to TRBJ2-7; D gene ambiguous. Germline V gene sequence: CDR1 SGHNT, CDR2 YENEEA. V was clipped by 8 bases and J by 2 bases, with 19 bases between them. This CDR3 is 15 amino acids long. In DNA form, the CDR3 reads TGTGCCAGCGCCCGCCCGGACCTAGGACCCTACGAGCAGTACTTC. This translates into CASARPDLGPYEQYF.

The chain is built from TRBV27 and TRBJ2-7; no definite D call. V gave up 2 bases and J gave up 3 bases, with 11 bases separating them. The CDR3 length is 14 residues. Germline CDR1 reads MNHEY; CDR2 reads SMNVEV (reference sequence). CDR3 region: CASSLREKHYEQYF. The CDR3 DNA follows: TGTGCCAGCAGTTTACGTGAGAAGCACTACGAGCAGTACTTC.

With respect to this clone: This may come from a read error, since a much larger clone is one base off. Other DNA sequences in this sample translate to the same CDR3. The chain couples TRBV10-2 to TRBJ2-7; TRBD2 is a possible D gene (7 bases). Germline CDR1 and CDR2: WSHSY and SAAADI. The CDR3 has 14 amino acids. The CDR3 nucleotides are TGCGCCAGCTGTGTCGGGGGGCCGAGCTACGAGCTGTACTTC. This codes for CASCVGGPSYELYF.

Of note for this clone: Other DNA sequences from this sample encode an identical CDR3 as well. The J gene is TRBJ2-7, the V gene TRBV11-3, with 7 bases lining up with TRBD1. The germline gives CDR1 SGHNT, CDR2 YENEEA. J gave up 3 bases and V 5 bases, and 4 bases lay outside the gene matches. This CDR3 contains 13 residues. This chain's CDR3 is CASSLGGSYEQYF. CDR3 sequence (DNA): TGTGCCAGCAGCCTAGGGGGCAGCTACGAGCAGTACTTC.

This chain uses TRBV2 with TRBJ2-1; TRBD2 might be the D (5 bases). The CDR3 spans 15 residues. Germline V lookup: CDR1 SNHLY, CDR2 FYNNEI. V was pared by 3 bases and J by 2 bases, with 11 bases between. CDR3 sequence reads: CASSDMGETYNEQFF. The CDR3 region has the DNA TGTGCCAGCAGTGATATGGGAGAAACCTACAATGAGCAGTTCTTC.

V usage is TRBV7-2 and J usage is TRBJ2-3, with 8 bases identical to TRBD2. Looked up from germline, CDR1 is SGHTA and CDR2 is FQGNSA. There are 16 residues in the CDR3. The ends lost 3 bases at V and 8 bases at J; junction bases unmatched: 13. The CDR3 DNA sequence: TGTGCCAGCAGCTTCCGCGGGAGGCTCACAGAGGGTACGCAGTATTTT. Its protein product is CASSFRGRLTEGTQYF. The entire variable domain, with the rest obtained from reference TRBV7-2 and TRBJ2-3, is as follows: GAGVSQSPSNKVTEKGKDVELRCDPISGHTALYWYRQSLGQGLEFLIYFQGNSAPDKSGLPSDRFSAERTGGSVSTLTIQRTQQEDSAVYLCASSFRGRLTEGTQYFGPGTRLTVL.

The rearrangement joins TRBV7-3 to TRBJ1-5; 8 positions match TRBD1. CDR1 is SGHTA and CDR2 is FQGTGA in the germline V gene. Unmatched junction bases numbered 2, after V lost 5 bases and J lost 5 bases. The CDR3 extends over 13 amino acids. DNA of the CDR3: TGTGCCAGCAGCCCGGGACAGGATCAGCCCCAGCATTTT. Translation gives CASSPGQDQPQHF.